This T cell receptor beta chain appears in the sequencing data of a study of neurological immune-mediated disorders. TCRdb itself ran the 5' RACE reads through MiXCR, one entry per CDR3 protein. The data show 25,000 to 35,000 distinct CDR3 sequences, with approximately 1.5% seen just once and about 9% held by the top ten. V dropped 1 base and J dropped 4 bases, with 8 bases sitting between them. Germline V CDR1 and CDR2: DFQATT, SNEGSKA (reference sequence). The CDR3 consists of 13 residues. This clonotype was recorded many times. The clonotype originates from a woman younger than 45 with multiple sclerosis. This chain connects TRBV20-1 to TRBJ1-5, with D maybe TRBD1 (6 bases). The sequencing input was PBMCs. This CDR3 reads CSARAQGNQPQHF. As DNA, the CDR3 is TGCAGTGCTAGAGCGCAGGGGAATCAGCCCCAGCATTTT.